Below, 7 T cell receptor beta chains from the same sample are listed, as sequenced in a study of cytomegalovirus exposure and HLA in healthy donors. Both 60 Vbeta primers and 13 Jbeta primers went into the PCR. Generated by immunoSEQ multiplex PCR, the TCRdb table keeps only in-frame clones and is missing some. This sample carries more than 100,000 clones, over 65% of them seen once, and the ten largest clones take approximately 8%. Input material: PBMCs. Receptor source: a middle-aged woman in good health and CMV-seropositive.

The V gene is TRBV5-1, the J gene TRBJ1-1, with TRBD1 identical over 8 bases. The germline V gene encodes CDR1 SGHRS and CDR2 YFSETQ. CDR3 length: 17 amino acids. V lost 4 bases to trimming and J lost 0 bases; unmatched junction nucleotides: 11. DNA for the CDR3: TGCGCCAGCAGCGTTTTGGGGACAGGACTTTTGAACACTGAAGCTTTCTTT. Protein sequence: CASSVLGTGLLNTEAFF.

This rearrangement joins TRBV19 to TRBJ2-5; D remains ambiguous. The CDR3 runs to 15 residues. V lost 2 bases and J 0 bases, leaving 10 bases between the germline ends. Germline V gives CDR1 LNHDA, CDR2 SQIVND (reference sequence). The CDR3 nucleotides read TGTGCCAGTAGTATACTCCCCGGGTACCAAGAGACCCAGTACTTC. It codes for CASSILPGYQETQYF.

V usage is TRBV7-9 and J usage is TRBJ1-6, with 9 bases identical to TRBD1. The CDR3 runs 14 residues. Losses at the gene ends were 5 bases for V and 8 bases for J; bases not matched to a gene: 4. Germline CDR1 reads SEHNR; CDR2 reads FQNEAQ (reference sequence). The CDR3 sequence is CASSQGQGDSPLHF. The DNA for the CDR3 is TGTGCCAGCAGCCAGGGACAGGGAGATTCACCCCTCCACTTT.

The chain couples TRBV19 to TRBJ2-1; possible D gene TRBD1, 5 bases. Trimming removed 8 bases at V and 4 bases at J, with 12 bases between. The CDR3 is made up of 13 amino acids. Germline values: CDR1 LNHDA, CDR2 SQIVND (reference sequence). The CDR3 nucleotides are TGTGCCAGTTCTGAGACAGAATACAATGAGCAGTTCTTC. Amino acid sequence: CASSETEYNEQFF.

The chain joins TRBV2 to TRBJ1-5; TRBD1 agrees at 7 bases. The V gene's germline CDR1 is SNHLY and CDR2 FYNNEI. The CDR3 extends over 15 amino acids. The ends lost 6 bases at V and 4 bases at J; junction bases unmatched: 9. The DNA for the CDR3 is TGTGCCAGCAGCCCCACATTGACAGGGAATCAGCCCCAGCATTTT. This sequence encodes CASSPTLTGNQPQHF.

The chain joins TRBV21-1 to TRBJ1-2; the table's TRBD1 call for D was not verified on the DNA. TRBV21-1 is an annotated pseudogene. This CDR3 contains 13 residues. In DNA, the CDR3 is TGTGCCAGCAGCAACGACAGGTCCTATGGCTACACCTTC. Translated: CASSNDRSYGYTF.

This clone came up a few times. The genes are TRBV5-4 and TRBJ2-5; 9 bases line up with TRBD1. CDR1 is SGHNT, CDR2 YYREEE, per germline (reference sequence). The V segment lost 3 bases and the J segment 2 bases; nucleotides outside the gene matches: 8. The CDR3 is 16 amino acids. CDR3 sequence (DNA): TGTGCCAGCAGCTCCGACAGGGGGGACAGACAAGAGACCCAGTACTTC. It specifies CASSSDRGDRQETQYF.